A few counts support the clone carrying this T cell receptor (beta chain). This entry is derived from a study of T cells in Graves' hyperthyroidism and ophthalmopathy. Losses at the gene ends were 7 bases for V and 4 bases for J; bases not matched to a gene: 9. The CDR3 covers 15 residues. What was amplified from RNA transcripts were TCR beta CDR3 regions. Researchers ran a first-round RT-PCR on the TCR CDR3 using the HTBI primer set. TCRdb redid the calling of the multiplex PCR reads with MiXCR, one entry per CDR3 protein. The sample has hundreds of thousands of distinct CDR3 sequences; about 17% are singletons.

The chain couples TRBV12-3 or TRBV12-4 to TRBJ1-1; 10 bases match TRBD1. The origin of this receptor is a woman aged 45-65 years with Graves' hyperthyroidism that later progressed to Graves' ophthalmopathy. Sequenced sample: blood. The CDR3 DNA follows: TGTGCCAGCATCGACGTCGGGACAGGGGCCACTGAAGCTTTCTTT. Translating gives CASIDVGTGATEAFF.